What follows are 24 T cell receptor beta chains derived from one specimen sequenced in a study of shared clonotypes between healthy human individuals. CD8 cells classed as naive were CD45RO-negative and positively selected for CCR7, excluding terminally differentiated effector memory CD45RA+ cells. Repertoires were generated with immunoSEQ multiplex PCR, while TCRdb's copy carries only in-frame clones and drops some. The data hold approximately 2,200,000 clones, with 93% observed a single time. The specimen sequenced was naive CD8+ T cells from PBMCs. The receptor set was obtained from a young man in good health. Some clones in this sample may be carry-over from other donors' samples.

Written as DNA, the CDR3 is TGTGCCAGCAGCTCCTTGTTACGCTACGAGCAGTACTTC. Protein product: CASSSLLRYEQYF. The chain uses TRBV7-9 and TRBJ2-7; D gene unclear. In germline, CDR1 is SEHNR, CDR2 FQNEAQ (reference sequence). This CDR3 contains 13 residues. The V and J ends lost 4 bases and 3 bases respectively, with 10 bases between them.

The chain joins TRBV7-2 to TRBJ2-1, with TRBD2 identical over 8 bases. The CDR3 is made up of 14 amino acids. CDR1 and CDR2 (germline): SGHTA, FQGNSA. Trimming at V came to 1 base and at J to 15 bases, leaving 11 bases not matched to a gene. CDR3 sequence (DNA): TGTGCCAGCAGCTTAGTGGGTAGCGGGAAAGGGGGGTTCTTC. Translated, it gives CASSLVGSGKGGFF.

V is TRBV9 and J is TRBJ2-3; 13 bases are a match to TRBD2. V shed 1 base and J 6 bases; nucleotides not matched to a gene: 8. The V gene's germline CDR1 is SGDLS and CDR2 YYNGEE. The CDR3 spans 17 residues. DNA for the CDR3: TGTGCCAGCAGCGTATACCTTGGGACTAGCGGGACCGATACGCAGTATTTT. Its protein is CASSVYLGTSGTDTQYF.

The J gene is TRBJ1-1, the V gene TRBV6-1; D possibly corresponds to TRBD1 (6 bases). The CDR3 sequence is 15 residues long. Germline V CDR1 and CDR2: MNHNS, SASEGT. V was shortened by 6 bases and J by 1 base, with 15 bases between the two germline ends. The CDR3 is CASSRTRGQNTEAFF. Written as DNA, the CDR3 is TGTGCCAGCAGCCGAACCCGGGGACAGAACACTGAAGCTTTCTTT.

V and J are TRBV28 and TRBJ2-7; 8 bases agree with TRBD2. The CDR3 runs to 14 residues. Germline V lookup: CDR1 MDHEN, CDR2 SYDVKM. J was trimmed by 2 bases and V by 6 bases; bases with no gene match: 6. CDR3 DNA: TGTGCCAGCAGCCAACCCGGGAGGGCCTACGAGCAGTACTTC. This sequence encodes CASSQPGRAYEQYF.

The rearrangement uses TRBV6-6 and TRBJ2-7; D assignment may be TRBD1 or TRBD2 (5 bases each). The CDR3 contains 12 residues. Germline V gene lookup returns CDR1 MNHNY and CDR2 SVGAGI (reference sequence). With 5 bases removed from V and 4 bases from J, the gap between germline ends came to 9 bases. This CDR3 is CASSQGTYEQYF. The CDR3 nucleotides are TGTGCCAGCAGTCAAGGGACGTACGAGCAGTACTTC.

The V call is TRBV9, the J call TRBJ2-7, with D tentatively TRBD1 or TRBD2 (6 bases each). The ends were cut back, 3 bases at V and 6 bases at J, with 19 bases in the middle. CDR1 SGDLS and CDR2 YYNGEE come from the germline V gene. The CDR3 length is 15 residues. The CDR3 sequence: CASSDRTGTPSEQYF. CDR3 in DNA: TGTGCCAGCAGCGACCGCACAGGGACTCCCTCCGAGCAGTACTTC. Together with reference TRBV9 and TRBJ2-7, the CDR3 gives the full variable domain: DSGVTQTPKHLITATGQRVTLRCSPRSGDLSVYWYQQSLDQGLQFLIQYYNGEERAKGNILERFSAQQFPDLHSELNLSSLELGDSALYFCASSDRTGTPSEQYFGPGTRLTVT.

This rearrangement joins TRBV28 to TRBJ2-7; 7 bases agree with TRBD2. The germline gives CDR1 MDHEN, CDR2 SYDVKM. Trimming removed 6 bases from V and 3 bases from J; junction bases left unmatched: 20. The length of the CDR3 is 18 residues. The CDR3 sequence is CASSRTLRGGRSGYEQYF. CDR3 in DNA: TGTGCCAGCAGCCGGACGTTGAGGGGCGGGAGAAGCGGCTACGAGCAGTACTTC.

The chain combines TRBV7-9 with TRBJ1-2; D is unresolved. V gave up 5 bases and J gave up 4 bases, with 17 bases separating them. This CDR3 has 15 amino acids. Per the germline V gene, CDR1 is SEHNR and CDR2 is FQNEAQ (reference sequence). CDR3 region: CASSPRTEGPYGYTF. CDR3 bases: TGTGCCAGCAGCCCTAGGACGGAGGGCCCCTATGGCTACACCTTC. The variable domain in full, completed from reference TRBV7-9 and TRBJ1-2, reads DTGVSQNPRHKITKRGQNVTFRCDPISEHNRLYWYRQTLGQGPEFLTYFQNEAQLEKSRLLSDRFSAERPKGSFSTLEIQRTEQGDSAMYLCASSPRTEGPYGYTFGSGTRLTVV.

The genes are TRBV6-1 and TRBJ2-1; 12 nucleotides line up with TRBD2. J gave up 9 bases and V 2 bases, and 8 bases lay outside the gene matches. The V gene's germline CDR1 is MNHNS and CDR2 SASEGT. CDR3 size: 16 residues. The CDR3 nucleotides read TGTGCCAGCAGTGAACGGACTAGCGGGAAGTTCGGTGAGCAGTTCTTC. Translated, it gives CASSERTSGKFGEQFF.

The chain joins TRBV19 to TRBJ2-2; D is perhaps TRBD2 (6 bases). V dropped 8 bases and J dropped 3 bases, with 10 bases sitting between them. The CDR3 spans 13 residues. Germline CDR1 is LNHDA and CDR2 is SQIVND (reference sequence). In DNA, the CDR3 is TGTGCCAGTTACGGGGGATACACCGGGGAGCTGTTTTTT. Amino acids: CASYGGYTGELFF. Supplemented by reference TRBV19 and TRBJ2-2, the full variable domain reads DGGITQSPKYLFRKEGQNVTLSCEQNLNHDAMYWYRQDPGQGLRLIYYSQIVNDFQKGDIAEGYSVSREKKESFPLTVTSAQKNPTAFYLCASYGGYTGELFFGEGSRLTVL.

The gene calls are TRBV28 and TRBJ2-2, with D tentatively TRBD1 or TRBD2 (5 bases each). The V end was cut by 1 base, the J end by 4 bases, with 7 bases between. Germline V lookup: CDR1 MDHEN, CDR2 SYDVKM. CDR3 length: 14 amino acids. The CDR3 DNA follows: TGTGCCAGCAGTTTATCAGGGACCACCGGGGAGCTGTTTTTT. Translating gives CASSLSGTTGELFF.

V and J are TRBV27 and TRBJ1-2; 11 nucleotides match TRBD1. The CDR3 length is 17 residues. Germline CDR1 MNHEY, CDR2 SMNVEV (reference sequence). V lost 4 bases to trimming and J lost 4 bases; unmatched junction nucleotides: 11. The CDR3 loop reads CASSSGQGAPHSYGYTF. The DNA of the CDR3 is TGTGCCAGCAGTTCCGGACAGGGGGCCCCTCACTCCTATGGCTACACCTTC.

As DNA, the CDR3 is TGTGCCAGCAGTCCGCAGAAGGGCCTCTACTACGAGCAGTACTTC. Translating it yields CASSPQKGLYYEQYF. This rearrangement joins TRBV27 to TRBJ2-7, with D hard to call. From germline, CDR1 is MNHEY and CDR2 SMNVEV (reference sequence). The CDR3 consists of 15 residues. V dropped 5 bases and J dropped 3 bases, with 17 bases sitting between them.

The chain combines TRBV7-9 with TRBJ2-7, with 13 bases lining up with TRBD2. The V gene end was trimmed by 5 bases and the J gene end by 2 bases; junction bases not matched to a gene: 15. This CDR3 spans 19 amino acids. The germline V gene encodes CDR1 SEHNR and CDR2 FQNEAQ (reference sequence). In DNA, the CDR3 is TGTGCCAGCAGCGACAGGGTCCGGACTAGCGGGAGAAGCACCTACGAGCAGTACTTC. Protein sequence: CASSDRVRTSGRSTYEQYF.

This clone was recorded once. The chain links TRBV6-1 to TRBJ2-5; D possibly corresponds to TRBD1 (5 bases). Germline loops: CDR1 MNHNS, CDR2 SASEGT. V lost 3 bases, J lost 1 base, and 12 bases lay in between. The CDR3 has 15 residues. The CDR3 DNA reads as TGTGCCAGCAGTGAGACGCAGGGTGGCCAAGAGACCCAGTACTTC. Its translation: CASSETQGGQETQYF.

The chain couples TRBV12-5 to TRBJ2-2, with D uncertain. Per germline, CDR1 LGHNT and CDR2 FRNRAP. V was cut by 3 bases and J by 3 bases, with 2 bases left in between. This CDR3 region has 12 residues. The CDR3 loop reads CASGLDTGELFF. CDR3 coding DNA: TGTGCTAGTGGTTTAGACACCGGGGAGCTGTTTTTT. The full variable domain, its missing parts supplied by reference TRBV12-5 and TRBJ2-2, is DARVTQTPRHKVTEMGQEVTMRCQPILGHNTVFWYRQTMMQGLELLAYFRNRAPLDDSGMPKDRFSAEMPDATLATLKIQPSEPRDSAVYFCASGLDTGELFFGEGSRLTVL.

The rearrangement links TRBV4-2 to TRBJ2-1; the match to TRBD2 covers 7 bases. The CDR3 extends over 15 amino acids. Per the germline V gene, CDR1 is LGHNA and CDR2 is YNFKEQ. J gave up 8 bases and V 2 bases, and 9 bases lay outside the gene matches. The CDR3 loop reads CASSQSDGRTYEQFF. The DNA for the CDR3 is TGTGCCAGCAGCCAATCTGACGGGAGGACCTATGAGCAGTTCTTC.

This rearrangement joins TRBV29-1 to TRBJ2-5, with 10 bases matching TRBD1. The CDR3 has 14 residues. V trimming: 4 bases; J trimming: 5 bases; junction bases outside the gene matches: 7. The germline V gene has CDR1 SQVTM and CDR2 ANQGSEA. DNA for the CDR3: TGCAGCGTTGTTCGGACAGGGGGTTGGGAGACCCAGTACTTC. This encodes CSVVRTGGWETQYF.

The CDR3: CASSPGVVGNYGYTF. The CDR3 DNA is TGTGCCAGCAGCCCGGGGGTGGTCGGTAACTATGGCTACACCTTC. V usage is TRBV13 and J usage is TRBJ1-2; tentative D call: TRBD1 (5 bases). The germline V gene encodes CDR1 PRHDT and CDR2 FYEKMQ (reference sequence). V lost 5 bases, J lost 1 base, and 14 bases lay in between. The CDR3 has 15 amino acids.

This clone has just one count. V and J are TRBV11-2 and TRBJ2-3, with a tentative D call TRBD2 (5 bases). CDR1 is SGHAT and CDR2 is FQNNGV in the germline V gene. The CDR3 totals 15 residues. The V and J ends lost 1 base and 0 bases respectively, with 8 bases between them. The CDR3 region is CASSLVAKSTDTQYF. The CDR3 DNA sequence: TGTGCCAGCAGCTTAGTAGCGAAAAGCACAGATACGCAGTATTTT. Full variable domain (rest looked up from reference TRBV11-2 and TRBJ2-3): EAGVAQSPRYKIIEKRQSVAFWCNPISGHATLYWYQQILGQGPKLLIQFQNNGVVDDSQLPKDRFSAERLKGVDSTLKIQPAKLEDSAVYLCASSLVAKSTDTQYFGPGTRLTVL.

The chain couples TRBV5-1 to TRBJ2-7; D unresolved. CDR3 length: 13 residues. The V end was cut by 0 bases, the J end by 1 base, with 5 bases between. Germline V lookup: CDR1 SGHRS, CDR2 YFSETQ. The CDR3 reads CASSLGESYEQYF. In DNA, the CDR3 is TGCGCCAGCAGCTTGGGCGAGTCCTACGAGCAGTACTTC.

The V call is TRBV27, the J call TRBJ2-5; 7 nucleotides line up with TRBD2. J lost 4 bases, V lost 1 base, and 9 bases had no gene match. Germline V gene sequence: CDR1 MNHEY, CDR2 SMNVEV (reference sequence). This CDR3 is 16 amino acids long. CDR3 bases: TGTGCCAGCAGTTTATTCGGGGGGAGAGGAGGAGAGACCCAGTACTTC. This gives the protein CASSLFGGRGGETQYF.

V usage is TRBV7-9 and J usage is TRBJ2-1, with 10 bases lining up with TRBD2. With 3 bases clipped from V and 5 bases from J, the junction kept 7 bases outside the gene matches. CDR1 SEHNR and CDR2 FQNEAQ come from the germline V gene (reference sequence). The CDR3 is 16 amino acids. The CDR3 here is CASSFLGLARHNEQFF. The CDR3 bases are TGTGCCAGCAGCTTCTTGGGACTAGCGAGACACAATGAGCAGTTCTTC. The variable domain in full, with the rest retrieved from reference TRBV7-9 and TRBJ2-1, is DTGVSQNPRHKITKRGQNVTFRCDPISEHNRLYWYRQTLGQGPEFLTYFQNEAQLEKSRLLSDRFSAERPKGSFSTLEIQRTEQGDSAMYLCASSFLGLARHNEQFFGPGTRLTVL.